A selection of T cell receptor beta chains follows, all from one sample in a study of cytomegalovirus exposure and HLA in healthy donors. Assay: immunoSEQ multiplex PCR; the TCRdb copy retains only in-frame clones and omits some. The sample records about 170,000 clones, under 90% being singletons. The sequencing sample was made of PBMCs. Source of these receptors: a male donor in good health and CMV-seronegative. Both conserved end residues are part of each CDR3. Each record gives: J gene, V gene, CDR3 protein.

j_call: TRBJ1-5
v_call: TRBV7-9
cdr3_aa: CASSPGTGGQPQHF

j_call: TRBJ1-6
v_call: TRBV19
cdr3_aa: CASKIGGNSPLHF

j_call: TRBJ2-1
v_call: TRBV19
cdr3_aa: CASTRRSSYNEQFF

j_call: TRBJ2-5
v_call: TRBV5-8
cdr3_aa: CASSPTSGTQYF

j_call: TRBJ1-5
v_call: TRBV21-1
cdr3_aa: CASSARERVRRWPQHF

j_call: TRBJ2-3
v_call: TRBV27
cdr3_aa: CASSDRVLSQYF

j_call: TRBJ1-5
v_call: TRBV19
cdr3_aa: CASSYGTGRNQPQHF

j_call: TRBJ2-7
v_call: TRBV5-4
cdr3_aa: CASSFGGERSYEQYF

j_call: TRBJ2-1
v_call: TRBV27
cdr3_aa: CASSGGLSNEQFF

j_call: TRBJ2-3
v_call: TRBV5-1
cdr3_aa: CASSLDRQGRGTDTQYF

j_call: TRBJ2-7
v_call: TRBV6-1
cdr3_aa: CASIEDYRWGYEQYF

j_call: TRBJ2-7
v_call: TRBV5-4
cdr3_aa: CASKYAGDLYEQYF

j_call: TRBJ1-2
v_call: TRBV18
cdr3_aa: CASSPPLAGGANYGYTF

j_call: TRBJ2-5
v_call: TRBV4-2
cdr3_aa: CASSQGTSGSRLETQYF